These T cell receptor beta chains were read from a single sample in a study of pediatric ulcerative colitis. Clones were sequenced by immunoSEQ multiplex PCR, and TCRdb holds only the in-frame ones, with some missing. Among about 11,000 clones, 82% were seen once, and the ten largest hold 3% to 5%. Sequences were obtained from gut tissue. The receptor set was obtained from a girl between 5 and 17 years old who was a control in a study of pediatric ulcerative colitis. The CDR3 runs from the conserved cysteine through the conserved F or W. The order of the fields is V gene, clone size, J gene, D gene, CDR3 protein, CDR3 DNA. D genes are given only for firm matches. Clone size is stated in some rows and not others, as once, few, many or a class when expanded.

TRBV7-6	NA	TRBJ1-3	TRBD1	CASSLGQGVSGNTIYF	TGTGCCAGCAGCTTAGGACAGGGGGTCTCTGGAAACACCATATATTTT
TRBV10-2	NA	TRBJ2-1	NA	CASAQRSSGNNEQFF	TGCGCCAGCGCTCAACGCAGTAGCGGAAACAATGAGCAGTTCTTC
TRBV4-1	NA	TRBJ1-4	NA	CASSQAPGANEKLFF	TGCGCCAGCAGCCAGGCCCCCGGGGCGAATGAAAAACTGTTTTTT
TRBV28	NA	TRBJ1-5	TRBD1	CASSLPLTGVDQPQHF	TGTGCCAGCAGTCTACCACTTACAGGGGTGGATCAGCCCCAGCATTTT
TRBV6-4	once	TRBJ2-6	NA	CASSDSQSGANVLTF	TGTGCCAGCAGTGACTCACAATCTGGGGCCAACGTCCTGACTTTC
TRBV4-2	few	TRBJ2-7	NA	CASSQPTGLGASSYEQYF	TGTGCCAGCAGCCAACCCACGGGACTGGGGGCCAGCTCCTACGAGCAGTACTTC
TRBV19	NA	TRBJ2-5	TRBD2	CATQRGGSGETQYF	TGTGCCACCCAGCGGGGGGGGAGTGGAGAGACCCAGTACTTC
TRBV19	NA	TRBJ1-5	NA	CASSRGRQGSGNQPQHF	TGTGCCAGTAGCCGGGGCCGGCAGGGATCCGGCAATCAGCCCCAGCATTTT
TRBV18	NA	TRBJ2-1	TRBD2	CASSPWTSGRLNEQFF	TGTGCCAGCTCACCCTGGACTAGCGGGCGCCTTAATGAGCAGTTCTTC
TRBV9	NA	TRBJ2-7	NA	CASSVDGTLSYEQYF	TGTGCCAGCAGCGTAGATGGGACTCTTAGCTACGAGCAGTACTTC
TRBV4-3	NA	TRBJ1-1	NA	CASSQDPGTEAFF	TGCGCCAGCAGCCAAGATCCTGGGACTGAAGCTTTCTTT
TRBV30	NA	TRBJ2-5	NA	CAWSFGRQETQYF	TGTGCCTGGAGCTTTGGCAGACAAGAGACCCAGTACTTC
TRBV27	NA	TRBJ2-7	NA	CASWGTYEQYF	TGTGCCAGCTGGGGGACCTACGAGCAGTACTTC
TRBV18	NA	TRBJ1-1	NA	CASSRPTLMNTEAFF	TGTGCCAGCTCGCGGCCGACACTTATGAACACTGAAGCTTTCTTT
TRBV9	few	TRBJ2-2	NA	CASSVPKLFANTGELFF	TGTGCCAGCAGCGTACCCAAGTTGTTCGCGAACACCGGGGAGCTGTTTTTT
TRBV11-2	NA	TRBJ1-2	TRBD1	CASSSQGIVGYTF	TGTGCCAGCAGCTCACAGGGGATTGTCGGCTACACCTTC
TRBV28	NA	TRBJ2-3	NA	CASSSPSTDTQYF	TGTGCCAGCAGTTCCCCCAGCACAGATACGCAGTATTTT
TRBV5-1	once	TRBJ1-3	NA	CASSLELRASGNTIYF	TGCGCCAGCAGCTTGGAACTCAGGGCTTCTGGAAACACCATATATTTT
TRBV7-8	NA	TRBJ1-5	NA	CASSPVNQPQHF	TGTGCCAGCAGCCCCGTCAATCAGCCCCAGCATTTT
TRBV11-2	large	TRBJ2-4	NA	CASSLGGTIQYF	TGTGCCAGCAGCTTAGGGGGGACCATTCAGTACTTC
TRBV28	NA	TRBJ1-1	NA	CASSLTRQEPEAFF	TGTGCCAGCAGCCTCACCAGACAGGAACCCGAAGCTTTCTTT
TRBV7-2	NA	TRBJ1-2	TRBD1	CASSSQGRSEYTF	TGTGCCAGCAGCTCACAGGGGCGTTCGGAGTACACCTTC
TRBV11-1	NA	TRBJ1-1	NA	CASSLAQKLNTEAFF	TGTGCCAGCAGCTTAGCGCAGAAGTTGAACACTGAAGCTTTCTTT
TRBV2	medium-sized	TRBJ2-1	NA	CASRPDSAYNEQFF	TGTGCCAGCCGCCCGGACAGCGCCTACAATGAGCAGTTCTTC
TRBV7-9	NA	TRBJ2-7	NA	CASSQFPGAGEQYF	TGTGCCAGCAGCCAGTTCCCAGGGGCGGGCGAGCAGTACTTC
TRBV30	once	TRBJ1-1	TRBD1	CAWSVPGGYTEAFF	TGTGCCTGGAGTGTCCCAGGGGGCTACACTGAAGCTTTCTTT
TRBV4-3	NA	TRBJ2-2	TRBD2	CASSQGLAGGSTGELFF	TGCGCCAGCAGCCAAGGCCTAGCGGGAGGTTCGACCGGGGAGCTGTTTTTT
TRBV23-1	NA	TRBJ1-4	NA	CASLWREVREKLFF	TGCGCCAGCCTCTGGAGGGAGGTACGGGAAAAACTGTTTTTT